The 7 T cell receptor beta chains presented below share a single source sample, sequenced in a study of cytomegalovirus exposure and HLA in healthy donors. The primer mix had 60 Vbeta and 13 Jbeta primers. TCRdb's table, derived via immunoSEQ multiplex PCR, lists solely in-frame clones and lacks some. The repertoire holds some 200,000 clones, with 82% as singletons. The sequenced sample consisted of PBMCs. These TCRs come from a woman aged 18-29 years in good health and CMV-seronegative.

The chain links TRBV28 to TRBJ2-5, with D perhaps matching TRBD2 (6 bases). This CDR3 has 13 amino acids. Germline assignment: CDR1 MDHEN and CDR2 SYDVKM. Trimming removed 7 bases at V and 6 bases at J, with 15 bases between. CDR3 DNA sequence: TGTGCCAGCACACTAGCTTTGCAGCAGACCCAGTACTTC. Translating it yields CASTLALQQTQYF.

The chain has TRBV27 and TRBJ2-7; 9 bases are a match to TRBD2. This CDR3 has 15 amino acids. V shed 5 bases, J shed 4 bases, and the junction held 9 bases outside the gene matches. Germline CDR1 MNHEY, CDR2 SMNVEV (reference sequence). The CDR3 DNA sequence: TGTGCCAGCAGTATGGGACTAGCCGCCGGATACGAGCAGTACTTC. Translation: CASSMGLAAGYEQYF.

This chain links TRBV2 with TRBJ2-7; 10 nucleotides agree with TRBD2. In germline, CDR1 is SNHLY, CDR2 FYNNEI. Losses at the gene ends were 6 bases for V and 3 bases for J; bases not matched to a gene: 11. This CDR3 spans 16 amino acids. CDR3 sequence reads: CASSQGLAGALYEQYF. CDR3 bases: TGTGCCAGCAGCCAGGGGCTAGCGGGGGCCCTCTACGAGCAGTACTTC.

The rearrangement joins TRBV7-3 to TRBJ2-3; tentative D call: TRBD2 (6 bases). Germline CDR1 SGHTA, CDR2 FQGTGA. The CDR3 has 13 amino acids. V gave up 3 bases and J gave up 4 bases, with 8 bases separating them. CDR3 DNA sequence: TGTGCCAGCAGCTTGGGGGAGGCAGATACGCAGTATTTT. Amino acids: CASSLGEADTQYF. The full variable domain, with the rest looked up from reference TRBV7-3 and TRBJ2-3, is GAGVSQTPSNKVTEKGKYVELRCDPISGHTALYWYRQSLGQGPEFLIYFQGTGAADDSGLPNDRFFAVRPEGSVSTLKIQRTERGDSAVYLCASSLGEADTQYFGPGTRLTVL.

The chain employs TRBV30 and TRBJ2-7, with 7 bases identical to TRBD1. CDR1 is GTSNPN, CDR2 SVGIG, per germline (reference sequence). V gave up 2 bases and J gave up 2 bases; unmatched junction bases: 6. The CDR3 extends over 14 amino acids. The CDR3 reads CAWSYSGGAYEQYF. CDR3 DNA sequence: TGTGCCTGGAGTTACTCAGGGGGTGCCTACGAGCAGTACTTC.

In DNA, the CDR3 is TGTGCCAGCAGCCATGAGCCCGGGACTCGAGGCGAGCAGTACTTC. Its translation: CASSHEPGTRGEQYF. This chain links TRBV7-9 with TRBJ2-7, with TRBD2 as a possible D gene (6 bases). Germline V gene data show CDR1 as SEHNR and CDR2 as FQNEAQ (reference sequence). The CDR3 extends over 15 amino acids. V was pared by 5 bases and J by 6 bases, with 20 bases between.

J is TRBJ2-5 and V is TRBV7-9, with 9 bases identical to TRBD2. The CDR3 runs 14 residues. J was trimmed by 5 bases and V by 5 bases; bases with no gene match: 6. The germline gives CDR1 SEHNR, CDR2 FQNEAQ (reference sequence). The CDR3 nucleotides read TGTGCCAGCAGCGCTAGCGGGGACGGGGAGACCCAGTACTTC. Protein product: CASSASGDGETQYF.